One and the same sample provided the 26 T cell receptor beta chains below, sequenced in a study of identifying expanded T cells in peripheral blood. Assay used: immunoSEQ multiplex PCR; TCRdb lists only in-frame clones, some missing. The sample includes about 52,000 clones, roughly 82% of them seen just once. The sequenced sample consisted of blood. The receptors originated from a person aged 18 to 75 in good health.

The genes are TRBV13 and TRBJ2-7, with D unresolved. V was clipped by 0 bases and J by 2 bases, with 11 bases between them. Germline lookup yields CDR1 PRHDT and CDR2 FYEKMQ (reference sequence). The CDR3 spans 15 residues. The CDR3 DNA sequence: TGTGCCAGCAGCTTAGGTGGTACGCCGGCCTACGAGCAGTACTTC. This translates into CASSLGGTPAYEQYF.

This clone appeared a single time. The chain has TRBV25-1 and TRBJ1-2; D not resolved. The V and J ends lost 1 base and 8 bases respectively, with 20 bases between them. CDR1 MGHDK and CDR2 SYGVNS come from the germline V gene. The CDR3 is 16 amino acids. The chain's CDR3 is CASSESSGPTRKGYTF. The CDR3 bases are TGTGCCAGCAGTGAATCGTCAGGACCAACCAGGAAAGGCTACACCTTC.

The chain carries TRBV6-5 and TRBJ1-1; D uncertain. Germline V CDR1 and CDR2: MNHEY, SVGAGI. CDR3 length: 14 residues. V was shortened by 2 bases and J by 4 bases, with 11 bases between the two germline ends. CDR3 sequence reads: CASSYVQSFTEAFF. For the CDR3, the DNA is TGTGCCAGCAGTTACGTACAGAGTTTCACTGAAGCTTTCTTT.

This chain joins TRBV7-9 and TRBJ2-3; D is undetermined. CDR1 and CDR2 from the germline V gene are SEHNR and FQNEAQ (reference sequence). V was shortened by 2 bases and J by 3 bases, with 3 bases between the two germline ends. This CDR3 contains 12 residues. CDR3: CASSLSTDTQYF. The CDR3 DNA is TGTGCCAGCAGCTTATCGACAGATACGCAGTATTTT.

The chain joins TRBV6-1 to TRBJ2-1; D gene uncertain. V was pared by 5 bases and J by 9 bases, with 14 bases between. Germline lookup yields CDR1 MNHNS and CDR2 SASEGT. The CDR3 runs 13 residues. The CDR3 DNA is TGTGCCAGCAGTAACCCTCTTGTGAGTGAGCAGTTCTTC. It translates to CASSNPLVSEQFF.

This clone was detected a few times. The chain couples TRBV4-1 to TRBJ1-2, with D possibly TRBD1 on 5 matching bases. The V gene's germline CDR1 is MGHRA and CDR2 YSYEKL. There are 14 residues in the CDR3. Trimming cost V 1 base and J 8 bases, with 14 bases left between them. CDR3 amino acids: CASSQAWGVGGYTF. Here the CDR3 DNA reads TGCGCCAGCAGCCAAGCCTGGGGGGTTGGCGGCTACACCTTC.

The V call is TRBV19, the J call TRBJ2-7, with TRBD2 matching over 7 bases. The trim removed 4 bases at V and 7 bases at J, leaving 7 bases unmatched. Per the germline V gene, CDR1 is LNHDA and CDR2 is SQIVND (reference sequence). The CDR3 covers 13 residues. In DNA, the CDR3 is TGTGCCAGTAGTAGCGGGAGTAGGTGGGAGCAGTACTTC. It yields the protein CASSSGSRWEQYF.

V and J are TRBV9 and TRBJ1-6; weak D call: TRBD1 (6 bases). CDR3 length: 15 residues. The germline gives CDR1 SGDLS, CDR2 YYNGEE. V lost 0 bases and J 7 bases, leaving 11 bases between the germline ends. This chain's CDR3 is CASSVGQGRNSPLHF. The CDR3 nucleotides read TGTGCCAGCAGCGTAGGGCAGGGGCGAAATTCACCCCTCCACTTT. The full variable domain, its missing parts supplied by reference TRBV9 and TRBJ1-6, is DSGVTQTPKHLITATGQRVTLRCSPRSGDLSVYWYQQSLDQGLQFLIQYYNGEERAKGNILERFSAQQFPDLHSELNLSSLELGDSALYFCASSVGQGRNSPLHFGNGTRLTVT.

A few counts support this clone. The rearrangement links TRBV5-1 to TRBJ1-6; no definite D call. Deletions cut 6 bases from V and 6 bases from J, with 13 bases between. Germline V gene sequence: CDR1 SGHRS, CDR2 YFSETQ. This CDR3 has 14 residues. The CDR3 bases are TGCGCCAGCAAAGGGTGGAACGCTAATTCACCCCTCCACTTT. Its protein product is CASKGWNANSPLHF. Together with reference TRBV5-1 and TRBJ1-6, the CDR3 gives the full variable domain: KAGVTQTPRYLIKTRGQQVTLSCSPISGHRSVSWYQQTPGQGLQFLFEYFSETQRNKGNFPGRFSGRQFSNSRSEMNVSTLELGDSALYLCASKGWNANSPLHFGNGTRLTVT.

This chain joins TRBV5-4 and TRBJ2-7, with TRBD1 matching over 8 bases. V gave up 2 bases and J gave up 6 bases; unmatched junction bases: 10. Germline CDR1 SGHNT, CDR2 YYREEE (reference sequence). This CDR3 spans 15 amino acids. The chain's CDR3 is CASSLAGTGSSEQYF. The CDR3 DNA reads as TGTGCCAGCAGCTTAGCCGGGACAGGCTCTTCCGAGCAGTACTTC.

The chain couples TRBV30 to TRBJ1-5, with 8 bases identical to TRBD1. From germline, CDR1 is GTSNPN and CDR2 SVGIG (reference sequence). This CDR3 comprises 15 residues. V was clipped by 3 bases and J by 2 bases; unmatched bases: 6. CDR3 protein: CAWSAGQGGNQPQHF. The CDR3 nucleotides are TGTGCCTGGAGCGCCGGACAGGGCGGCAATCAGCCCCAGCATTTT.

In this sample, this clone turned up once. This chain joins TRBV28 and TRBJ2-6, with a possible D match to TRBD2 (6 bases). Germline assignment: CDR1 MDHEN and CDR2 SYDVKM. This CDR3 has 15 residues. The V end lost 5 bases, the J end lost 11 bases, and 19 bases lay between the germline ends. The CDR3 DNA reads TGTGCCAGCAGTCCGGGCGGGGCCGGAACTCACGTCCTGACTTTC. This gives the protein CASSPGGAGTHVLTF. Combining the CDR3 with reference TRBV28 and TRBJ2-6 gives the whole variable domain DVKVTQSSRYLVKRTGEKVFLECVQDMDHENMFWYRQDPGLGLRLIYFSYDVKMKEKGDIPEGYSVSREKKERFSLILESASTNQTSMYLCASSPGGAGTHVLTFGAGSRLTVL.

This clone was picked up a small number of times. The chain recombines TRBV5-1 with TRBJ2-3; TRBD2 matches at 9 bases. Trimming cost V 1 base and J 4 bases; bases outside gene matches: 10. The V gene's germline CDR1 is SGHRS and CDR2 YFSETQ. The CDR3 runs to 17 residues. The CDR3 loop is CASSLLSAGGRADTQYF. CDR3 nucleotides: TGCGCCAGCAGCTTGTTGTCCGCGGGGGGGCGGGCAGATACGCAGTATTTT.

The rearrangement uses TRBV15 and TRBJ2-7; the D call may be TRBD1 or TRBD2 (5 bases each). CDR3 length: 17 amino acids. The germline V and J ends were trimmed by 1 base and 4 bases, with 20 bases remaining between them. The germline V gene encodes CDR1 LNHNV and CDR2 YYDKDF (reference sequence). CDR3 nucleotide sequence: TGTGCCACCAGCAGAGCCCACTCGGGACCCTGGAGATACGAGCAGTACGTC. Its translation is CATSRAHSGPWRYEQYV.

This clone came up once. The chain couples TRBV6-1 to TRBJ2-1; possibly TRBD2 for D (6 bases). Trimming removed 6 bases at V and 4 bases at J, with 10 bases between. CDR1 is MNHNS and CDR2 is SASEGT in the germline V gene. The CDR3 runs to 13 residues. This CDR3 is CASSRDFYNEQFF. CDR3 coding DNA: TGTGCCAGCAGCCGGGACTTTTACAATGAGCAGTTCTTC.

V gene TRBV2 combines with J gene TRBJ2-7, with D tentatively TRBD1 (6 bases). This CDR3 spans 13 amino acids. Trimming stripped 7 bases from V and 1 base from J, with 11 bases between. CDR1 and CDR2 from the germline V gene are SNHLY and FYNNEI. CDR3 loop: CASMTGLSYEQYV. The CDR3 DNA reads TGTGCCAGCATGACAGGCCTGTCCTACGAGCAGTACGTC.

CDR3 in amino acids: CAWKGWRKNTEAFF. In DNA form, the CDR3 reads TGTGCCTGGAAGGGTTGGCGGAAGAACACTGAAGCTTTCTTT. The chain recombines TRBV30 with TRBJ1-1; D is undetermined. Germline loops: CDR1 GTSNPN, CDR2 SVGIG (reference sequence). This CDR3 region has 14 residues. V lost 4 bases and J 1 base, leaving 13 bases between the germline ends.

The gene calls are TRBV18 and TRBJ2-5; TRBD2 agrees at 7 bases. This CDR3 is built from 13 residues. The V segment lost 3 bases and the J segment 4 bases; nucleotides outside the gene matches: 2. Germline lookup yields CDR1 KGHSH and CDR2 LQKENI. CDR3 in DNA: TGTGCCAGCTCACCCGGGGGGAGAGAGACCCAGTACTTC. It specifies CASSPGGRETQYF.

The CDR3 is CASSDRMLRDYGYTF. The CDR3 DNA reads as TGCGCCAGCAGCGACAGAATGTTAAGAGACTATGGCTACACCTTC. The chain has TRBV4-1 and TRBJ1-2, with D tentatively TRBD1 (5 bases). The CDR3 runs to 15 residues. Germline V CDR1 and CDR2: MGHRA, YSYEKL. V lost 5 bases to trimming and J lost 3 bases, with 16 bases between them.

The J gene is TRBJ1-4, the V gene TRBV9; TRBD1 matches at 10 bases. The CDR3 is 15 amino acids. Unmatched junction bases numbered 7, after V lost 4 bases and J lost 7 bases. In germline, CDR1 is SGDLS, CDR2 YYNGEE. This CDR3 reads CASSPRDRGGEKLFF. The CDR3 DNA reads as TGTGCCAGCAGCCCACGGGACAGGGGTGGTGAAAAACTGTTTTTT.

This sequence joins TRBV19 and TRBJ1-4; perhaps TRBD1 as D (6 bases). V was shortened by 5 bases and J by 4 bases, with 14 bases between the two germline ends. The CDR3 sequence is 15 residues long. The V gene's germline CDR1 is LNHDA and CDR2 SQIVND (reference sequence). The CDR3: CASSSWTVINEKLFF. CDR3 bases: TGTGCCAGTAGTTCGTGGACAGTGATTAATGAAAAACTGTTTTTT.

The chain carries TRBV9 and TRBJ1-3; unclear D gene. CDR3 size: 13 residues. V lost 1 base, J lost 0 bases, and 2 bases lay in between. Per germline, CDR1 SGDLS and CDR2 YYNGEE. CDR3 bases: TGTGCCAGCAGCGTAAGCTCTGGAAACACCATATATTTT. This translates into CASSVSSGNTIYF. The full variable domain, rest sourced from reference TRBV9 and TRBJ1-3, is DSGVTQTPKHLITATGQRVTLRCSPRSGDLSVYWYQQSLDQGLQFLIQYYNGEERAKGNILERFSAQQFPDLHSELNLSSLELGDSALYFCASSVSSGNTIYFGEGSWLTVV.

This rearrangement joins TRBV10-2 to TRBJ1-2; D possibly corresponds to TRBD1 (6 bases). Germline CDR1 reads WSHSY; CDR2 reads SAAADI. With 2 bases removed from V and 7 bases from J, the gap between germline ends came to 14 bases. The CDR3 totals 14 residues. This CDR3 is CASSENRVSSGYTF. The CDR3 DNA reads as TGCGCCAGCAGTGAGAACAGGGTATCGAGTGGCTACACCTTC.

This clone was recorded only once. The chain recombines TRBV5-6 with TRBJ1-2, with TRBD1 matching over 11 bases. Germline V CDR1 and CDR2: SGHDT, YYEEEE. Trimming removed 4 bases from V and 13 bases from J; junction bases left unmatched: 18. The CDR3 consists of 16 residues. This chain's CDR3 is CASSRLLRTGGEYSTF. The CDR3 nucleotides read TGTGCCAGCAGCCGCCTCTTAAGGACAGGGGGCGAGTATTCCACCTTC.

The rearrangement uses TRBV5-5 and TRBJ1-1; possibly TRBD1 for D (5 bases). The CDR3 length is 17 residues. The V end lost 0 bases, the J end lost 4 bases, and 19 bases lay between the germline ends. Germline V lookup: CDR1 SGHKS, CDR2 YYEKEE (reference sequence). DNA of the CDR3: TGTGCCAGCAGCTTGGATGGGGGGAGCGCACACCTCACTGAAGCTTTCTTT. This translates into CASSLDGGSAHLTEAFF.

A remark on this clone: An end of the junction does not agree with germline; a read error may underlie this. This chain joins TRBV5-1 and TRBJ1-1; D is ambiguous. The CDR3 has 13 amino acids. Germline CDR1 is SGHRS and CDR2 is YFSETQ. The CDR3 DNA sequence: TGCGCCAGCAGCTTGGGTATGAACAATGAAGCTTTCTTT. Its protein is CASSLGMNNEAFF.